The 17 T cell receptor beta chains listed next were all sequenced from one sample in a study of a mutant IDH1 vaccine in newly diagnosed glioma. Time point described: baseline, week 1 (first vaccination visit). Treatment described: pre-vaccination baseline after standard-of-care therapy. Produced via immunoSEQ multiplex PCR; TCRdb's table is partial and in-frame only. The sample comprises some 61,000 clones, just over 85% of which are singletons, and 2.5% to 3.5% rests with the top ten. Sequences were derived from PBMCs, sampled from a glioma patient treated with radiotherapy, temozolomide or both. The receptor source for this set is a man aged 25-45 years with glioma.

The chain uses TRBV19 and TRBJ1-5, with D perhaps matching TRBD1 (5 bases). The CDR3 extends over 13 amino acids. V dropped 5 bases and J dropped 11 bases, with 16 bases sitting between them. Germline assignment: CDR1 LNHDA and CDR2 SQIVND (reference sequence). The CDR3 DNA follows: TGTGCCAGTAGTCAACCTTCTCGGGGGGCCCAGCATTTT. It specifies CASSQPSRGAQHF.

The V gene is TRBV5-1, the J gene TRBJ1-5; no clear D gene. The V and J ends lost 1 base and 2 bases respectively, with 10 bases between them. This CDR3 contains 15 residues. Germline assignment: CDR1 SGHRS and CDR2 YFSETQ. The chain's CDR3 is CASSLFPAGNQPQHF. DNA of the CDR3: TGCGCCAGCAGCTTGTTTCCGGCGGGCAATCAGCCCCAGCATTTT.

This chain links TRBV29-1 with TRBJ2-1; TRBD2 matches at 9 bases. The CDR3 loop spans 15 amino acids. The J segment lost 7 bases and the V segment lost 5 bases, leaving 12 bases of the junction unmatched. Germline V CDR1 and CDR2: SQVTM, ANQGSEA. CDR3 in amino acids: CSVSLAGGPLNEQFF. In DNA form, the CDR3 reads TGCAGCGTTTCTTTGGCGGGGGGGCCCTTGAATGAGCAGTTCTTC.

The chain carries TRBV9 and TRBJ2-3, with D unclear. Trimming removed 3 bases at V and 2 bases at J, with 4 bases between. Germline CDR1 SGDLS, CDR2 YYNGEE. The CDR3 contains 12 residues. This CDR3 reads CASSASTDTQYF. The CDR3 DNA reads as TGTGCCAGCAGCGCCTCCACAGATACGCAGTATTTT.

A single count supports this clone. The chain links TRBV6-5 to TRBJ2-1; D is undetermined. Trimming cost V 6 bases and J 10 bases, with 22 bases left between them. Germline assignment: CDR1 MNHEY and CDR2 SVGAGI. CDR3 size: 15 residues. The CDR3 region is CASSPGNYWVLEQFF. The CDR3 DNA is TGTGCCAGCAGCCCCGGTAACTATTGGGTTCTGGAGCAGTTCTTC.

This clone was seen once. The chain employs TRBV18 and TRBJ2-5, with a possible D match to TRBD1 (6 bases). Germline V gives CDR1 KGHSH, CDR2 LQKENI. This CDR3 is 13 amino acids long. With 4 bases removed from V and 5 bases from J, the gap between germline ends came to 11 bases. CDR3 bases: TGTGCCAGCTCACTTGACAGGAGGGAGACCCAGTACTTC. This gives the protein CASSLDRRETQYF.

The table lists this clone with a count of one. The chain is built from TRBV10-2 and TRBJ2-7, with 13 bases matching TRBD2. CDR3 length: 15 residues. V shed 2 bases and J 5 bases; nucleotides not matched to a gene: 3. CDR1 and CDR2 (germline): WSHSY, SAAADI. The CDR3: CASSEGTSGVDEQYF. The CDR3 DNA reads as TGCGCCAGCAGTGAGGGGACTAGCGGGGTGGACGAGCAGTACTTC.

The chain combines TRBV6-1 with TRBJ1-1; D is undetermined. The CDR3 loop spans 13 amino acids. Germline lookup yields CDR1 MNHNS and CDR2 SASEGT. Trimming removed 4 bases at V and 3 bases at J, with 9 bases between. CDR3 bases: TGTGCCAGCAGTGCCGGTGTGTACACTGAAGCTTTCTTT. It translates to CASSAGVYTEAFF.

The genes are TRBV4-1 and TRBJ1-1, with 8 bases that match TRBD1. This CDR3 has 16 residues. Germline loops: CDR1 MGHRA, CDR2 YSYEKL. With V trimmed by 5 bases and J by 4 bases, 12 bases remained unmatched. The CDR3 region has the DNA TGCGCCAGCAGCGACTGGACAGGGCGCCGGGGCACTGAAGCTTTCTTT. This sequence encodes CASSDWTGRRGTEAFF.

The chain links TRBV14 to TRBJ2-7; D is perhaps TRBD2 (5 bases). This CDR3 contains 14 residues. CDR1 is SGHDN and CDR2 is FVKESK in the germline V gene. Between the trimmed V and J ends, which lost 4 bases and 3 bases, there was a span of 13 bases. For the CDR3, the DNA is TGTGCCAGCAGCCTCGTGACGGGGATCTACGAGCAGTACTTC. Its translation: CASSLVTGIYEQYF.

J is TRBJ2-2 and V is TRBV7-6, with D maybe TRBD1 (5 bases). Germline values: CDR1 SGHVS, CDR2 FNYEAQ. The V gene lost 4 bases and the J gene lost 4 bases, with 22 bases spanning the gap. CDR3 length: 18 amino acids. In DNA form, the CDR3 reads TGTGCCAGCAGCTCAATTCCCCCAATAGACAGACGCACCGGGGAGCTGTTTTTT. Translated, it gives CASSSIPPIDRRTGELFF.

The chain links TRBV7-9 to TRBJ1-2, with 7 bases matching TRBD1. The CDR3 is made up of 15 amino acids. Looked up from germline, CDR1 is SEHNR and CDR2 is FQNEAQ (reference sequence). V lost 1 base and J lost 1; bases outside the gene matches: 3. CDR3 bases: TGTGCCAGCAGCTTAGTTGGGACAGATAACTATGGCTACACCTTC. This encodes CASSLVGTDNYGYTF.

The CDR3 sequence is CASSFAGAEQFF. In DNA form, the CDR3 reads TGTGCCAGCAGTTTTGCGGGTGCTGAGCAGTTCTTC. The chain employs TRBV27 and TRBJ2-1, with D possibly being TRBD2 (5 bases). The CDR3 is made up of 12 amino acids. The V end was cut by 3 bases, the J end by 9 bases, with 9 bases between. Germline lookup yields CDR1 MNHEY and CDR2 SMNVEV (reference sequence).

This chain connects TRBV29-1 to TRBJ1-2; D not resolved. The CDR3 totals 13 residues. V lost 5 bases and J 3 bases, leaving 13 bases between the germline ends. CDR1 SQVTM and CDR2 ANQGSEA come from the germline V gene. CDR3 region: CSVLPGGHYGYTF. The CDR3 coding sequence is TGCAGCGTTTTGCCCGGAGGGCACTATGGCTACACCTTC. Filled out from reference TRBV29-1 and TRBJ1-2, the complete variable domain reads SAVISQKPSRDICQRGTSLTIQCQVDSQVTMMFWYRQQPGQSLTLIATANQGSEATYESGFVIDKFPISRPNLTFSTLTVSNMSPEDSSIYLCSVLPGGHYGYTFGSGTRLTVV.

The rearrangement links TRBV5-4 to TRBJ1-2; possibly TRBD1 for D (5 bases). This CDR3 spans 14 amino acids. The V gene's germline CDR1 is SGHNT and CDR2 YYREEE (reference sequence). The CDR3 coding sequence is TGTGGGGTCCAGGGTACTAGTTCCTGCTATGGCTACACCTTC. It specifies CGVQGTSSCYGYTF. The full variable domain, rest sourced from reference TRBV5-4 and TRBJ1-2, is ETGVTQSPTHLIKTRGQQVTLRCSSQSGHNTVSWYQQALGQGPQFIFQYYREEENGRGNFPPRFSGLQFPNYSSELNVNALELDDSALYLCGVQGTSSCYGYTFGSGTRLTVV.

The V gene is TRBV5-8, the J gene TRBJ1-2; a possible D gene is TRBD1 (5 bases). Trimming stripped 1 base from V and 7 bases from J, with 14 bases between. Germline V lookup: CDR1 SGHTS, CDR2 YDEGEE. This CDR3 contains 14 residues. CDR3 in amino acids: CASSLKGHITGYTF. CDR3 coding DNA: TGTGCCAGCAGCTTGAAAGGACACATTACTGGCTACACCTTC.

This clone was recorded only once. The V gene is TRBV19, the J gene TRBJ1-1; 10 nucleotides line up with TRBD1. This CDR3 region has 13 residues. Trimming cost V 9 bases and J 0 bases; bases outside gene matches: 1. Germline V gene lookup returns CDR1 LNHDA and CDR2 SQIVND (reference sequence). The CDR3 protein is CASDRGLNTEAFF. CDR3 nucleotide sequence: TGTGCCAGCGACAGGGGGCTGAACACTGAAGCTTTCTTT.